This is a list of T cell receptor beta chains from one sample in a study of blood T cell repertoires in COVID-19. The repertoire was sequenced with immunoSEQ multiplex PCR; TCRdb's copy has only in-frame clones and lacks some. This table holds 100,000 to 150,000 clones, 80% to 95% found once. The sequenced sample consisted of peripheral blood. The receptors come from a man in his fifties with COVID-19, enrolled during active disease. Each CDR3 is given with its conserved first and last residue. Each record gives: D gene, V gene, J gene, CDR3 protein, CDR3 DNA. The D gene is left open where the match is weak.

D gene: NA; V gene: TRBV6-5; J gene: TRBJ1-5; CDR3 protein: CASSPGIYSNQPQHF; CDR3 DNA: TGTGCCAGCAGCCCCGGGATCTATAGCAATCAGCCCCAGCATTTT
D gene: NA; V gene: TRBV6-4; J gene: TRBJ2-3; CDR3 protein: CASSAGGTDTQYF; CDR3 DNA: TGTGCCAGCAGTGCGGGGGGCACAGATACGCAGTATTTT
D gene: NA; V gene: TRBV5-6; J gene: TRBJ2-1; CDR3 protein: CASSKTPSSYNEQFF; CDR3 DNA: TGTGCCAGCAGCAAGACCCCTAGCTCCTACAATGAGCAGTTCTTC
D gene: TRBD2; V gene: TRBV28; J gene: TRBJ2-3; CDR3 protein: CASSLLGTSGRAHTQYF; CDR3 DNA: TGTGCCAGCAGTTTACTAGGGACTAGCGGGAGGGCTCATACGCAGTATTTT
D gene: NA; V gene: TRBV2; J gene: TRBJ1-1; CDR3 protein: CASSAYTEAFF; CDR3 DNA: TGTGCCAGCAGTGCTTATACTGAAGCTTTCTTT
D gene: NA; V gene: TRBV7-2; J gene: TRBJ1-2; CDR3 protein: CASSIQGSYGYTF; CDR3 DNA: TGTGCCAGCAGCATACAGGGTAGCTATGGCTACACCTTC
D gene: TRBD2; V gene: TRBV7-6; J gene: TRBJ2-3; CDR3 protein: CASSLTGGMITDTQYF; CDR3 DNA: TGTGCCAGCAGCTTAACGGGAGGGATGATCACAGATACGCAGTATTTT
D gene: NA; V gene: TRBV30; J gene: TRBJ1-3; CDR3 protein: CAWSQDSFSGNTIYF; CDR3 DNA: TGTGCCTGGAGCCAGGACAGCTTCTCTGGAAACACCATATATTTT
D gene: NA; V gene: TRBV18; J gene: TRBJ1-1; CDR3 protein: CASSQGMNTEAFF; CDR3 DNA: TGTGCCAGCTCTCAGGGAATGAACACTGAAGCTTTCTTT
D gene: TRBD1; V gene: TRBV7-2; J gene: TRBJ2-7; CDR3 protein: CASSLETTGGEQYF; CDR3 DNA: TGTGCCAGCAGCTTAGAAACGACAGGGGGGGAGCAGTACTTC
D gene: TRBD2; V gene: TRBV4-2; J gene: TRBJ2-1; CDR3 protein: CASSQGTSGSTYNEQFF; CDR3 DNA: TGTGCCAGCAGCCAGGGGACTAGCGGAAGTACCTACAATGAGCAGTTCTTC
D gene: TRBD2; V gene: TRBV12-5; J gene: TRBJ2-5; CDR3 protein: CASGLVLRAGGPETQYF; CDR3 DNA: TGTGCTAGTGGTTTGGTACTGAGAGCGGGAGGGCCGGAGACCCAGTACTTC
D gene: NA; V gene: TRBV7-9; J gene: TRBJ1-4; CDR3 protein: CASSSYRATNEKLFF; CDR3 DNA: TGTGCCAGCAGCTCCTACAGAGCAACTAATGAAAAACTGTTTTTT
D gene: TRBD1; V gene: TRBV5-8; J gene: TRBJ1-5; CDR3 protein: CASSLGYRGYGNQPQHF; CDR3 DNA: TGTGCCAGCAGCTTGGGTTACAGGGGATACGGCAATCAGCCCCAGCATTTT
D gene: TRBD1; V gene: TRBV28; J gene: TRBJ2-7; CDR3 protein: CASSLWGQGASREQYF; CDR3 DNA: TGTGCCAGCAGTTTATGGGGACAGGGGGCGTCCCGAGAGCAGTACTTC
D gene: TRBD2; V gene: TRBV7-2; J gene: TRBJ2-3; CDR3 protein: CASSTRLAGEDTQYF; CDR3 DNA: TGTGCCAGCAGCACCCGACTAGCGGGAGAAGATACGCAGTATTTT
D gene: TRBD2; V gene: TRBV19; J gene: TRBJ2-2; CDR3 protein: CASRGLGDTGELFF; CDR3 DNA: TGTGCCAGTAGAGGACTAGGCGACACCGGGGAGCTGTTTTTT
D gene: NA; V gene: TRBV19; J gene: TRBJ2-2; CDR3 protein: CASSTWDKANTGELFF; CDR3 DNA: TGTGCCAGTAGTACCTGGGACAAAGCGAACACCGGGGAGCTGTTTTTT
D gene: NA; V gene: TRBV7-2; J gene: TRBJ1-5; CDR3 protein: CASSLAYGGQPQHF; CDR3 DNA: TGTGCCAGCAGCTTAGCGTATGGGGGCCAGCCCCAGCATTTT
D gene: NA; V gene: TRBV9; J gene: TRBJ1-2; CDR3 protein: CASSVLGSGAVF; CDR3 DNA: TGTGCCAGCAGCGTCCTGGGGTCAGGGGCGGTCTTC
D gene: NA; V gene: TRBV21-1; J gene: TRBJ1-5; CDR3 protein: CASSKDLASNQPQHF; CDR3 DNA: TGTGCCAGCAGCAAAGATCTGGCTAGCAATCAGCCCCAGCATTTT
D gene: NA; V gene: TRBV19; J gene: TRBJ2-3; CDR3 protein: CASRHRESQYF; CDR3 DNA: TGTGCCAGTAGGCACAGGGAGTCGCAGTATTTT
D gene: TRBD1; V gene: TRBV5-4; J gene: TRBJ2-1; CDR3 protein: CASSFPDRGQDNEQFF; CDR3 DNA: TGTGCCAGCAGCTTCCCCGACAGGGGGCAGGACAATGAGCAGTTCTTC
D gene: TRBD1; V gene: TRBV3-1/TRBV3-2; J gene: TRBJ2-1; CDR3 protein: CASSQEGRTGGNEQFF; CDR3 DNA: TGTGCCAGCAGCCAAGAAGGGAGGACAGGGGGCAATGAGCAGTTCTTC